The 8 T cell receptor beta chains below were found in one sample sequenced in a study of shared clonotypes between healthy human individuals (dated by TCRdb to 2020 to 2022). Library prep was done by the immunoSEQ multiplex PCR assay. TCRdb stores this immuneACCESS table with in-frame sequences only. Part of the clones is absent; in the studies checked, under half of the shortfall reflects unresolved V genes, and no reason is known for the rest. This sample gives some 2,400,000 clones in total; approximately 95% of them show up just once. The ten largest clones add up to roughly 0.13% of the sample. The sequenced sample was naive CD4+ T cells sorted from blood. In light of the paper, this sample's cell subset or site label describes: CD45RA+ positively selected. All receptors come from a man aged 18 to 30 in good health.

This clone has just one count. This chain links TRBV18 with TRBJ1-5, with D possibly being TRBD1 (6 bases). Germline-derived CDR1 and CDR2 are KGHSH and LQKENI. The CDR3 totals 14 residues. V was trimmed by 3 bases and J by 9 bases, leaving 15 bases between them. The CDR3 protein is CASSPGTPGRPQHF. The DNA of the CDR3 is TGTGCCAGCTCACCCGGGACACCTGGTAGGCCCCAGCATTTT.

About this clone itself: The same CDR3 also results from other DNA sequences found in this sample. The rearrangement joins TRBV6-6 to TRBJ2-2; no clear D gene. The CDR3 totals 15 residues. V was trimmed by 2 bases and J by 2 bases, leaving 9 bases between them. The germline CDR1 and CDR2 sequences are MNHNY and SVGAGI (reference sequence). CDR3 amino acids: CASSYRTANTGELFF. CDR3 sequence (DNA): TGTGCCAGCAGTTACAGGACCGCTAACACCGGGGAGCTGTTTTTT.

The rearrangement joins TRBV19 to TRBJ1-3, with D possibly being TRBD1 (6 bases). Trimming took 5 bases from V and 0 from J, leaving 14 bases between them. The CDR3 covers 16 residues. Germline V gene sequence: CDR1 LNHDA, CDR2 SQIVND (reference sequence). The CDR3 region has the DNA TGTGCCAGTAGTGCACAGGGATTTCCCTCTGGAAACACCATATATTTT. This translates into CASSAQGFPSGNTIYF.

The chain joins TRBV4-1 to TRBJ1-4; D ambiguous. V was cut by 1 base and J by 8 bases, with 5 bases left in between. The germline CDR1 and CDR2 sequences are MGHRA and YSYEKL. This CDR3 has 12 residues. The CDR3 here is CASSQVLEKLFF. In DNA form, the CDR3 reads TGCGCCAGCAGCCAAGTACTAGAAAAACTGTTTTTT.

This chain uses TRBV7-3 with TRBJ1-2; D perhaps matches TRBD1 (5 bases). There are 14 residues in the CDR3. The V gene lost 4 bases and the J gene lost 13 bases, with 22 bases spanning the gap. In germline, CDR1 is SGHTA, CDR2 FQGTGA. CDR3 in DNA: TGTGCCAGCAGCTCGGGGGAACCGGGAGGGGAAATCACCTTC. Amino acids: CASSSGEPGGEITF.

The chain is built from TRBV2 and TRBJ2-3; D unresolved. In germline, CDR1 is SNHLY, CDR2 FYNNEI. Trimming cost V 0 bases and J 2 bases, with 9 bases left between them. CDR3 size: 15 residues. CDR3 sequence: CASSEAGPITDTQYF. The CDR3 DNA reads TGTGCCAGCAGTGAAGCAGGGCCCATCACAGATACGCAGTATTTT.

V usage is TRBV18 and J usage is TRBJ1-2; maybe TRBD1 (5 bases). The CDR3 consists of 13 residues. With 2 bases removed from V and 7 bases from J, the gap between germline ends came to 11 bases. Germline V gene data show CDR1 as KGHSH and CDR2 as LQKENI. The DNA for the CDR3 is TGTGCCAGCTCACCATCAGGGATGGGTGGCTACACCTTC. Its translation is CASSPSGMGGYTF.

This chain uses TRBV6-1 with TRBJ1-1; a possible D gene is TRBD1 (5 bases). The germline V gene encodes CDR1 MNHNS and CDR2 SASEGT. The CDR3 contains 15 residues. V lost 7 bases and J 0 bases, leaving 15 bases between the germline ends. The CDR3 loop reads CASNLQVEMNTEAFF. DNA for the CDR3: TGTGCCAGCAACCTACAGGTCGAGATGAACACTGAAGCTTTCTTT.